These 25 T cell receptor beta chains came from one sample sequenced in a study of lymphopenia after photon versus proton radiotherapy. The protocol was immunoSEQ multiplex PCR, while the TCRdb copy is restricted to in-frame clones and leaves out a portion. The table has approximately 66,000 clones, about 90% seen once. The input for sequencing was peripheral blood, taken from a patient treated with photon-based radiotherapy. The receptors here all came from a man in his forties with gastric cancer.

This clone was seen just once. The chain employs TRBV10-3 and TRBJ1-1; D perhaps matches TRBD1 (5 bases). This CDR3 spans 15 amino acids. Germline V gene data show CDR1 as ENHRY and CDR2 as SYGVKD. V shed 7 bases and J shed 4 bases, with 19 bases lying between them. The CDR3 region is CAITEFRDQITEAFF. CDR3 coding DNA: TGTGCCATCACGGAATTCAGGGATCAAATCACTGAAGCTTTCTTT.

The table lists this clone with a few counts. V is TRBV10-3 and J is TRBJ1-6, with TRBD1 matching 8 bases. CDR1 ENHRY and CDR2 SYGVKD come from the germline V gene. The CDR3 length is 16 residues. J was trimmed by 7 bases and V by 1 base; bases with no gene match: 6. In nucleotides, the CDR3 is TGTGCCATCAGTGAGTTGGGACAGGAAGCGAATTCACCCCTCCACTTT. Amino acids: CAISELGQEANSPLHF.

This sequence joins TRBV5-4 and TRBJ1-2; a possible D gene is TRBD1 (6 bases). Germline assignment: CDR1 SGHNT and CDR2 YYREEE (reference sequence). CDR3 length: 16 amino acids. V lost 4 bases, J lost 7 bases, and 23 bases lay in between. CDR3 nucleotides: TGTGCCAGCAGCCCCCGATCGGGGGCGCGAAAAAGTGGCTACACCTTC. This codes for CASSPRSGARKSGYTF.

The rearrangement uses TRBV11-1 and TRBJ1-2; 7 nucleotides align to TRBD1. The V and J ends lost 5 bases and 2 bases, in that order; junction bases with no gene match: 2. CDR1 SGHAT and CDR2 FQDESV come from the germline V gene (reference sequence). The CDR3 runs 13 residues. CDR3 loop: CASSRDRNYGYTF. CDR3 nucleotides: TGTGCCAGCAGCCGGGACAGAAACTATGGCTACACCTTC.

The rearrangement uses TRBV7-9 and TRBJ2-3; the D is unclear. Germline V gene data show CDR1 as SEHNR and CDR2 as FQNEAQ (reference sequence). The CDR3 consists of 13 residues. V gave up 2 bases and J gave up 6 bases, with 9 bases separating them. CDR3 nucleotide sequence: TGTGCCAGCAGCTTAAGACGCTTGGATACGCAGTATTTT. Amino acids: CASSLRRLDTQYF.

This chain connects TRBV6-1 to TRBJ1-1; weak D call: TRBD1 (5 bases). The length of the CDR3 is 12 residues. Trimming shortened V by 6 bases and J by 4 bases, and 9 bases separated the two germline ends. Per germline, CDR1 MNHNS and CDR2 SASEGT. The CDR3 is CASRRGGTEAFF. The CDR3 coding sequence is TGTGCCAGCAGACGGGGGGGCACTGAAGCTTTCTTT.

V is TRBV5-6 and J is TRBJ2-7; D unresolved. The germline CDR1 and CDR2 sequences are SGHDT and YYEEEE. This CDR3 spans 13 amino acids. V lost 0 bases and J 4 bases, leaving 8 bases between the germline ends. The CDR3 loop reads CASSLEQKYEQYF. The CDR3 DNA follows: TGTGCCAGCAGCTTGGAACAGAAGTACGAGCAGTACTTC.

The chain combines TRBV7-2 with TRBJ1-3, with D unresolved. Germline V gene data show CDR1 as SGHTA and CDR2 as FQGNSA. The V gene lost 1 base and the J gene lost 2 bases, with 9 bases spanning the gap. This CDR3 region has 15 residues. In DNA, the CDR3 is TGTGCCAGCAGCTTAGGGAGGGTGACTGGAAACACCATATATTTT. Translating gives CASSLGRVTGNTIYF. Combining the CDR3 with reference TRBV7-2 and TRBJ1-3 gives the whole variable domain GAGVSQSPSNKVTEKGKDVELRCDPISGHTALYWYRQSLGQGLEFLIYFQGNSAPDKSGLPSDRFSAERTGGSVSTLTIQRTQQEDSAVYLCASSLGRVTGNTIYFGEGSWLTVV.

The J gene is TRBJ1-2, the V gene TRBV7-2, with no clear D. V was clipped by 5 bases and J by 8 bases, with 18 bases between them. This CDR3 spans 14 amino acids. The germline CDR1 and CDR2 sequences are SGHTA and FQGNSA. CDR3 region: CASSPNSAAGGYTF. CDR3 sequence (DNA): TGTGCCAGCAGCCCCAACTCCGCGGCCGGGGGCTACACCTTC.

The chain employs TRBV5-1 and TRBJ1-1; 7 bases align to TRBD1. The CDR3 extends over 14 amino acids. The trim removed 3 bases at V and 2 bases at J, leaving 4 bases unmatched. CDR1 SGHRS and CDR2 YFSETQ come from the germline V gene. The CDR3 spells CASSSGQQNTEAFF. The CDR3 DNA reads as TGCGCCAGCAGCTCGGGACAGCAAAACACTGAAGCTTTCTTT.

The chain employs TRBV5-4 and TRBJ1-6; possible D gene TRBD1, 5 bases. Germline V gene data show CDR1 as SGHNT and CDR2 as YYREEE (reference sequence). V dropped 0 bases and J dropped 7 bases, with 5 bases sitting between them. This CDR3 is 13 amino acids long. In DNA, the CDR3 is TGTGCCAGCAGCTTGGAGGGGAATTCACCCCTCCACTTT. It codes for CASSLEGNSPLHF.

This rearrangement joins TRBV15 to TRBJ1-2; D not certain. The CDR3 has 13 residues. Trimming took 3 bases from V and 8 from J, leaving 13 bases between them. The V gene's germline CDR1 is LNHNV and CDR2 YYDKDF (reference sequence). CDR3 sequence: CATSSAGVIGYTF. The DNA of the CDR3 is TGTGCCACCAGCAGCGCCGGGGTTATAGGCTACACCTTC.

The V and J genes are TRBV6-1 and TRBJ1-1; D remains unclear. Germline CDR1 and CDR2: MNHNS and SASEGT. Deletions cut 0 bases from V and 7 bases from J, with 12 bases between. This CDR3 is built from 14 residues. The CDR3 DNA is TGTGCCAGCAGTGAAGCGCTGTTGGGGATTGAAGCTTTCTTT. This translates into CASSEALLGIEAFF.

This chain joins TRBV5-6 and TRBJ1-6; the D gene is possibly TRBD1 (6 bases). Germline V lookup: CDR1 SGHDT, CDR2 YYEEEE. The CDR3 is 18 residues long. V lost 4 bases and J lost 0, with 17 bases in between. The CDR3 region is CASSPYPVRGSYNSPLHF. CDR3 sequence (DNA): TGTGCCAGCAGCCCCTACCCGGTCAGGGGCTCCTATAATTCACCCCTCCACTTT.

The chain links TRBV7-9 to TRBJ2-7; 9 bases fit TRBD1. Germline CDR1 and CDR2: SEHNR and FQNEAQ (reference sequence). The CDR3 has 14 residues. V shed 9 bases, J shed 1 base, and the junction held 7 bases outside the gene matches. CDR3 region: CASSRTGDSYEQYF. The DNA for the CDR3 is TGTGCCAGTTCTCGGACAGGGGATTCCTACGAGCAGTACTTC.

The rearrangement uses TRBV6-5 and TRBJ2-3; no definite D call. This CDR3 spans 11 amino acids. V was pared by 6 bases and J by 3 bases, with 4 bases between. Per the germline V gene, CDR1 is MNHEY and CDR2 is SVGAGI. The CDR3 nucleotides are TGTGCCAGCAGAGGGACAGATACGCAGTATTTT. As protein: CASRGTDTQYF.

The chain recombines TRBV9 with TRBJ2-5; D might be TRBD1 or TRBD2, each matching 6 bases. The J call may be mistaken, given a closer DNA end match to TRBJ2-7. The CDR3 runs 14 residues. The germline gives CDR1 SGDLS, CDR2 YYNGEE. The CDR3 sequence is CASSVTGGPYEQYF. CDR3 coding DNA: TGTGCCAGCAGCGTAACCGGGGGCCCCTACGAGCAGTACTTC.

The chain recombines TRBV5-4 with TRBJ2-7; 7 positions match TRBD2. In germline, CDR1 is SGHNT, CDR2 YYREEE (reference sequence). J lost 4 bases, V lost 4 bases, and 23 bases had no gene match. This CDR3 region has 19 residues. CDR3 nucleotides: TGTGCCAGCAGCAGCAGCCCCCTCTTTGGTGGGGGGGGAAGGTACGAGCAGTACTTC. It translates to CASSSSPLFGGGGRYEQYF.

CDR3 in amino acids: CASRSINYGYTF. CDR3 sequence (DNA): TGTGCCAGCAGATCGATTAACTATGGCTACACCTTC. The V call is TRBV6-6, the J call TRBJ1-2; D is unresolved. The CDR3 has 12 amino acids. Looked up from germline, CDR1 is MNHNY and CDR2 is SVGAGI (reference sequence). The germline V and J ends were trimmed by 6 bases and 1 base, with 6 bases remaining between them.

This clone appeared once. This chain uses TRBV4-1 with TRBJ1-1; D is undetermined. CDR1 is MGHRA and CDR2 is YSYEKL in the germline V gene. The V end was cut by 1 base, the J end by 1 base, with 7 bases between. The length of the CDR3 is 14 residues. The CDR3 DNA sequence: TGCGCCAGCAGCCAAGTTCCTACGAACACTGAAGCTTTCTTT. This sequence encodes CASSQVPTNTEAFF.

The chain links TRBV9 to TRBJ1-5; D gene uncertain. Germline CDR1 and CDR2: SGDLS and YYNGEE. Deletions cut 0 bases from V and 4 bases from J, with 11 bases between. The CDR3 covers 15 residues. The CDR3 sequence is CASSVGAGGNQPQHF. For the CDR3, the DNA is TGTGCCAGCAGCGTAGGGGCAGGTGGGAATCAGCCCCAGCATTTT.

The chain links TRBV6-6 to TRBJ1-2; D unclear. This CDR3 has 14 residues. V was trimmed by 7 bases and J by 8 bases, leaving 20 bases between them. Germline values: CDR1 MNHNY, CDR2 SVGAGI (reference sequence). This CDR3 reads CASTNPAGPRGYTF. The DNA of the CDR3 is TGTGCCAGCACCAACCCTGCAGGACCCCGGGGCTACACCTTC.

The V call is TRBV18, the J call TRBJ2-2; TRBD1 aligns across 8 bases. The CDR3 spans 16 residues. Germline V gene lookup returns CDR1 KGHSH and CDR2 LQKENI. V dropped 3 bases and J dropped 2; count of bases not matched to a gene: 5. The CDR3 coding sequence is TGTGCCAGCTCACCGATGACAGGGGCCAACACCGGGGAGCTGTTTTTT. This translates into CASSPMTGANTGELFF.

The chain carries TRBV2 and TRBJ2-3; D gene unclear. Per the germline V gene, CDR1 is SNHLY and CDR2 is FYNNEI. V lost 3 bases and J lost 2, with 9 bases in between. The CDR3 length is 14 residues. In DNA, the CDR3 is TGTGCCAGCAGTGATGGCCTAATCACAGATACGCAGTATTTT. Translation gives CASSDGLITDTQYF.

This chain joins TRBV7-2 and TRBJ1-2; TRBD1 might be the D (5 bases). This CDR3 comprises 16 residues. Trimming removed 5 bases from V and 0 bases from J, with 16 bases in between. Germline assignment: CDR1 SGHTA and CDR2 FQGNSA. The CDR3 bases are TGTGCCAGCAGCCCAGCCGGCAGGGCGACTAACTATGGCTACACCTTC. Protein product: CASSPAGRATNYGYTF.